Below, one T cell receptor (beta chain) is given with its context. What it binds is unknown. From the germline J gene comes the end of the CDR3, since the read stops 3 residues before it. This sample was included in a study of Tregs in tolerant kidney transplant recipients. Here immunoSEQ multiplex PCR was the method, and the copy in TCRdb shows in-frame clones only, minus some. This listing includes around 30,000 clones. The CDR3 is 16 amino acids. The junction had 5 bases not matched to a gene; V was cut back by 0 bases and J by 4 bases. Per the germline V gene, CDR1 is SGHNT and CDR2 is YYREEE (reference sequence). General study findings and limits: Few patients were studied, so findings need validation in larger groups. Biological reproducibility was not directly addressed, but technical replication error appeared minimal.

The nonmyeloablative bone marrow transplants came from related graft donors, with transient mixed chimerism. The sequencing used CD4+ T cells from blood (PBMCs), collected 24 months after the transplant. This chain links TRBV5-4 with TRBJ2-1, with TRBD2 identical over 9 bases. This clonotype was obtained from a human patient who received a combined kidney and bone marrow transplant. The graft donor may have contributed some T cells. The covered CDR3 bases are TGTGCCAGCAGCTTGGGCGGGAGGGCCCCTTACAATGAG. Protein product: CASSLGGRAPYNE. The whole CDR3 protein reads CASSLGGRAPYNEQFF.